The source of this TCR beta chain is a study of blood T cells in healthy people across ages. The study, taken as a whole, reports: Both higher diversity and more naive CD4+ cells marked long-lived donors when set against aged donors. Leaving the PBMCs unsorted stopped any conclusive comparison of naive versus antigen-experienced cells.

Together with a sample-barcoded 5' primer, a J-beta primer mix was included in a second PCR lasting about 6 to 12 cycles. MiXCR was run by TCRdb on the 5' RACE reads, yielding one entry per CDR3 protein. This table has roughly 700,000 distinct CDR3 sequences, approximately 49% appearing once. The study drew donors from healthy Caucasian individuals in Russia aged roughly 6 to 95. Each sample used at least 6 million PBMCs. CDR1 and CDR2 (germline): DFQATT, SNEGSKA (reference sequence). There are 15 residues in the CDR3. A remark on this clonotype: Its antigen remains unidentified.

The receptor comes from a woman aged 60-75 years in good health. The chain recombines TRBV20-1 with TRBJ2-4, with D possibly matching TRBD2 (6 bases). Judging by the DNA end, TRBJ2-7 fits better; the J call may be wrong. The material sequenced was blood. The CDR3 nucleotides read TGCAGTGCTAGAGATCCCGGGGGAAGGCTTTACGAGCAGTACTTC. Protein product: CSARDPGGRLYEQYF.